The 3 T cell receptor beta chains below all came from one sample that was sequenced in a study of shared clonotypes between healthy human individuals. The data were produced by immunoSEQ multiplex PCR, yet TCRdb's version contains in-frame clones alone and is incomplete. In the table there are fewer than 850,000 clones, roughly 70% of which are singletons. The material sequenced was memory CD4+ T cells sorted from blood. Subset meaning: CD45RA-negative fraction. Receptors were obtained from a woman aged 25 to 39 in good health.

This sequence joins TRBV13 and TRBJ2-5; D not resolved. The DNA end is more similar to TRBJ2-7, so the J call may be wrong. The CDR3 loop spans 12 amino acids. In germline, CDR1 is PRHDT, CDR2 FYEKMQ (reference sequence). The CDR3 spells CASSLSRNEQYF. As DNA, the CDR3 is TGTGCCAGCAGCTTATCTAGAAACGAGCAGTACTTC.

On this clone itself: The sample contains more than one DNA sequence encoding this CDR3. The chain recombines TRBV5-1 with TRBJ2-1; D is ambiguous. V shed 0 bases and J shed 3 bases, with 10 bases lying between them. The CDR3 runs to 15 residues. Per germline, CDR1 SGHRS and CDR2 YFSETQ. CDR3 coding DNA: TGCGCCAGCAGCTTGGATTACTCCCTCTACAATGAGCAGTTCTTC. Its protein product is CASSLDYSLYNEQFF.

A word on this clone: In the same sample, other DNA sequences code for this CDR3. This chain joins TRBV7-2 and TRBJ2-4; TRBD1 is a possible D gene (5 bases). CDR3 length equals 15 residues. V was pared by 5 bases and J by 0 bases, with 11 bases between. CDR1 is SGHTA, CDR2 FQGNSA, per germline. The CDR3: CASSTTVLAKNIQYF. CDR3 nucleotides: TGTGCCAGCAGCACGACAGTACTAGCCAAAAACATTCAGTACTTC.